This T cell receptor beta chain was identified during a study of T cells after yellow fever vaccination. Study-wide points: The booster saw the reappearance of most primary-vaccination clones (around 95% CD4, around 88% CD8).

This clonotype occurred many times. Its antigen is still unknown. Deletions cut 7 bases from V and 8 bases from J, with 21 bases between. This CDR3 is built from 14 residues. Germline V gene data show CDR1 as SQVTM and CDR2 as ANQGSEA. Template switching by 5'RACE produced TCR cDNA, adding a universal primer site and UMIs. TCRdb reprocessed the 5' RACE reads via MiXCR and lists one record per CDR3 protein. This sample yields a few hundred thousand distinct CDR3 sequences, of which around 8.6% are seen a single time; over 3% belongs to the top ten. This TCR was recovered from a man aged 18 to 35 who received the YFV17D yellow fever vaccine. This material consisted of CD4+ T cells sorted from PBMCs, taken 5 days after the yellow fever booster vaccination. The genes are TRBV29-1 and TRBJ2-1; the D call may be TRBD1 or TRBD2 (5 bases each). CDR3 region: CSGTWRQGWDEQFF. CDR3 coding DNA: TGCAGCGGGACCTGGAGGCAGGGATGGGATGAGCAGTTCTTC.